The rows below give T cell receptor beta chains drawn from one sample of a study of T cells in Graves' hyperthyroidism and ophthalmopathy. MiXCR, run by TCRdb on the multiplex PCR reads, gives a single entry per CDR3 protein. The table includes fewer than 650,000 distinct CDR3 sequences, 14% to 15% detected once. The source material was blood. These receptors were obtained from a woman aged 40 to 55 with Graves' ophthalmopathy. The CDR3 runs from the conserved cysteine through the conserved F or W. A D gene is named only where the DNA matches it firmly. Clone size is shown for a subset of rows, as once, few, many or a class of expanded clone.

>TRBV5-1|-|14|TRBJ1-2|-
TGCGCCAGCAGCTTGAGTGGGATGAACTATGGCTACACCTTC
CASSLSGMNYGYTF
>TRBV28|TRBD2|17|TRBJ2-5|-
TGTGCCAGCAGTGCCGGACTAGCGGGAGTAATTGGAGAGACCCAGTACTTC
CASSAGLAGVIGETQYF
>TRBV4-3|-|14|TRBJ2-7|-
TGCGCCAGCAGCCAAGGGGGGACATCCTACGAGCAGTACTTC
CASSQGGTSYEQYF
>TRBV13|-|14|TRBJ1-1|-
TGTGCCAGCAGCTTAGCTCCGGCAAGCACTGAAGCTTTCTTT
CASSLAPASTEAFF
>TRBV12-3/TRBV12-4|TRBD2|18|TRBJ2-2|many
TGTGCCAGCAGTTTAGACTGGTTGGTAGCGGGAGGTTCCGGGGAGCTGTTTTTT
CASSLDWLVAGGSGELFF
>TRBV6-1|-|18|TRBJ1-5|-
TGTGCCAGCAGTGAAGTAACCAGAGGACGGAATAGCAATCAGCCCCAGCATTTT
CASSEVTRGRNSNQPQHF
>TRBV6-2/TRBV6-3|-|14|TRBJ2-7|many
TGTGCCAGCAGCCGATCATCCGGGACGGGCGAGCAGTACTTC
CASSRSSGTGEQYF
>TRBV6-1|-|11|TRBJ1-2|many
TGTGCCAGCAGCCCGAACTATGGCTACACCTTC
CASSPNYGYTF
>TRBV29-1|-|14|TRBJ1-2|many
TGCAGCGTTGAAAGAAGGCGAACTAACTATGGCTACACCTTC
CSVERRRTNYGYTF
>TRBV7-2|TRBD1|15|TRBJ1-2|-
TGTGCCAGCAGCGAAGTCCCGGGACAGGGGTTCGGCTACACCTTC
CASSEVPGQGFGYTF
>TRBV29-1|-|13|TRBJ2-7|-
TGCAGCGTTGAAGAGGGGAGCAGAGACGAGCAGTACTTC
CSVEEGSRDEQYF